Listed here are 2 T cell receptor beta chains from one sample, sequenced in a study of identical twins. TCRdb reanalysed the 5' RACE reads using MiXCR and keeps one entry per CDR3 protein. This table holds about 500,000 distinct CDR3 sequences, roughly an eighth found once. These sequences were also reported in another study, on yellow fever vaccine responses in identical twins.

The sequencing input was CD4+ T cells sorted from blood. The source is a young woman in good health.

V usage is TRBV12-3 or TRBV12-4 and J usage is TRBJ2-1, with TRBD1 matching over 7 bases. The junction had 7 bases not matched to a gene; V was cut back by 4 bases and J by 7 bases. This CDR3 is built from 14 residues. CDR3 protein: CASSSQSRGNEQFF. The CDR3 DNA follows: TGTGCCAGCAGTTCCCAAAGCAGGGGGAATGAGCAGTTCTTC.

The chain employs TRBV7-3 and TRBJ1-6; the D gene is possibly TRBD1 (6 bases). The CDR3 extends over 15 amino acids. Trimming removed 6 bases at V and 7 bases at J, with 16 bases between. Germline-derived CDR1 and CDR2 are SGHTA and FQGTGA. The DNA for the CDR3 is TGTGCCAGCAGATACTCCGGACAGAGAAATTCACCCCTCCACTTT. This gives the protein CASRYSGQRNSPLHF.